Presented here are 8 T cell receptor beta chains from one specimen sequenced in a study of cytotoxic CD8 clonotypes in ibrutinib-treated CLL. TCRdb keeps only in-frame clones here, not all; method: immunoSEQ multiplex PCR. In the table there are about 300,000 clones, around 69% of which are singletons. The starting material was PBMCs, obtained at disease progression, from a patient treated with ibrutinib. These receptors were collected from a human donor with chronic lymphocytic leukemia.

This chain uses TRBV18 with TRBJ2-7; 7 bases line up with TRBD1. The CDR3 has 14 residues. CDR1 KGHSH and CDR2 LQKENI come from the germline V gene. After removal of 6 bases from V and 2 bases from J, the junction contained 7 bases not matched to a gene. The DNA for the CDR3 is TGTGCCAGCTCCCAAGGGACAGCCGCCTACGAGCAGTACTTC. This gives the protein CASSQGTAAYEQYF. The full variable domain, its missing parts supplied by reference TRBV18 and TRBJ2-7, is NAGVMQNPRHLVRRRGQEARLRCSPMKGHSHVYWYRQLPEEGLKFMVYLQKENIIDESGMPKERFSAEFPKEGPSILRIQQVVRGDSAAYFCASSQGTAAYEQYFGPGTRLTVT.

A single count supports this clone. The chain is built from TRBV6-5 and TRBJ2-7; maybe TRBD1 (5 bases). Germline-derived CDR1 and CDR2 are MNHEY and SVGAGI. V was clipped by 2 bases and J by 7 bases, with 21 bases between them. The CDR3 consists of 16 residues. The CDR3 loop is CASSYRGTSRVVEQYF. The CDR3 region has the DNA TGTGCCAGCAGTTACAGGGGCACCTCTAGGGTAGTGGAGCAGTACTTC.

This chain uses TRBV6-1 with TRBJ2-5; 12 bases match TRBD2. Germline V lookup: CDR1 MNHNS, CDR2 SASEGT. The CDR3 extends over 17 amino acids. The V gene end was trimmed by 2 bases and the J gene end by 2 bases; junction bases not matched to a gene: 6. The CDR3 region has the DNA TGTGCCAGCAGTGAACCCTATGGACTAGCGGGGCAAGAGACCCAGTACTTC. Its translation: CASSEPYGLAGQETQYF.

The chain combines TRBV4-1 with TRBJ2-1; no definite D call. Trimming stripped 3 bases from V and 2 bases from J, with 14 bases between. CDR1 MGHRA and CDR2 YSYEKL come from the germline V gene. This CDR3 comprises 16 residues. CDR3 in amino acids: CASSHPPPTPYNEQFF. The CDR3 coding sequence is TGCGCCAGCAGCCACCCGCCCCCAACTCCCTACAATGAGCAGTTCTTC.

The chain employs TRBV14 and TRBJ2-3; 9 nucleotides align to TRBD1. The CDR3 spans 17 residues. Germline loops: CDR1 SGHDN, CDR2 FVKESK. J was trimmed by 3 bases and V by 3 bases; bases with no gene match: 10. The CDR3 reads CASSQRTGTGRTDTQYF. The CDR3 DNA follows: TGTGCCAGCAGCCAGAGAACCGGGACAGGGAGGACAGATACGCAGTATTTT.

The chain has TRBV7-9 and TRBJ1-2; D is unclear. The germline V gene has CDR1 SEHNR and CDR2 FQNEAQ (reference sequence). The CDR3 covers 14 residues. Trimming took off 2 bases at V and 5 bases at J, with 12 bases between the two ends. CDR3 in amino acids: CASSLLAEQYGYTF. CDR3 nucleotides: TGTGCCAGCAGCTTATTGGCGGAACAATATGGCTACACCTTC.

The chain has TRBV7-9 and TRBJ2-7, with D unresolved. Germline lookup yields CDR1 SEHNR and CDR2 FQNEAQ (reference sequence). The CDR3 contains 11 residues. The germline V and J ends were trimmed by 5 bases and 2 bases, with 4 bases remaining between them. In DNA form, the CDR3 reads TGTGCCAGCAGCGGCACCTACGAGCAGTACTTC. Translated, it gives CASSGTYEQYF.

The chain couples TRBV6-5 to TRBJ1-4, with D possibly matching TRBD1 (5 bases). The germline V gene encodes CDR1 MNHEY and CDR2 SVGAGI. This CDR3 has 15 amino acids. The V end was cut by 0 bases, the J end by 4 bases, with 9 bases between. The CDR3, as DNA: TGTGCCAGCAGTTACTCGAGACAGCATAATGAAAAACTGTTTTTT. As protein: CASSYSRQHNEKLFF.